This T cell receptor beta chain was identified during a study of shared clonotypes between healthy human individuals. Study-level points and caveats: Naive subsets generally had larger estimated richness than memory subsets. Non-shared clonotypes showed lower generation probabilities than clonotypes common to all four donors.

CD8 cells regarded as naive lacked CD45RO, were positively chosen for CCR7, and omitted terminally differentiated effector memory CD45RA+ cells. All participating donors were Caucasian adults from Nashville, Tennessee. Original processing notes: For the immunoSEQ data, sequences were junction-only without quality scores, so filtering differed. The table came from immunoSEQ multiplex PCR; TCRdb's copy has only in-frame clones and leaves some out. V, J and clone size reflect that table, while D and trimming were determined from the DNA. This sample yields around 1.9 million clones, of which 85% to 95% are seen a single time; 1.5% to 2% belongs to the top ten. As to this clone: Its antigen is as yet unknown.

Deletions cut 3 bases from V and 0 bases from J, with 9 bases between. CDR1 and CDR2 from the germline V gene are MNHEY and SMNVEV (reference sequence). The CDR3 has 15 residues. Sequencing was carried out using naive CD8+ T cells from PBMCs. This receptor was identified in a man aged 18 to 30 in good health. Some clones in this sample may be carry-over from other donors' samples. This sequence joins TRBV27 and TRBJ2-1; D gene ambiguous. The CDR3 DNA reads as TGTGCCAGCAGTTTCGAGTCTAGCTCCTACAATGAGCAGTTCTTC. This sequence encodes CASSFESSSYNEQFF.